This TCR beta chain is from a study of T-cell reconstitution after alpha-beta-depleted transplantation in children. The CDR3 has 14 amino acids. Germline values: CDR1 MGHRA, CDR2 YSYEKL. Trimming at V came to 6 bases and at J to 5 bases, leaving 5 bases not matched to a gene. As it was prepared, the TCRbeta library received unique molecular identifiers. TCRdb passed the PCR reads through MiXCR, listing each CDR3 protein once. The table includes approximately 510,000 distinct CDR3 sequences, 18% detected once. This clonotype showed up just a few times. This TCR was sampled from a human donor who donated a stem cell graft to a child with acute lymphoblastic leukemia. The source material was PBMCs from the stem cell graft donor, sampled from the stem cell graft. V gene TRBV4-1 combines with J gene TRBJ2-7; the match to TRBD2 covers 12 bases. The CDR3 DNA sequence: TGCGCCAGCAGGTTACTAGCGGGAGGCCACGAGCAGTACTTC. It specifies CASRLLAGGHEQYF.